The clone carrying this T cell receptor beta chain was seen only a few times. Its antigen is still unknown. The sample belongs to a study of cytomegalovirus exposure and HLA in healthy donors. Study findings and constraints: Most observed TCR sequences were rare, whereas some public TCRs were detected in many donors.

The PCR contained 60 Vbeta and 13 Jbeta primers. Using immunoSEQ multiplex PCR, the repertoire was profiled, and TCRdb retains in-frame clones only, with some absent. The sample includes 200,000 to 250,000 clones, about three quarters of them seen just once. Deletions cut 5 bases from V and 0 bases from J, with 11 bases between. Germline values: CDR1 SEHNR, CDR2 FQNEAQ (reference sequence). The CDR3 totals 15 residues. J is TRBJ2-1 and V is TRBV7-9; no reliable D call. The sample taken for sequencing was PBMCs. The sequence came from an older woman in good health and CMV-seropositive. The CDR3 DNA reads TGTGCCAGCAGCCCCCTAGTAAGCTCCTACAATGAGCAGTTCTTC. This translates into CASSPLVSSYNEQFF.